In this sample, the clone carrying this TCR beta chain turned up many times. Its antigen is undetermined. Next came a second PCR, run for about 6 to 12 cycles, which used a sample-barcoded 5' primer along with a J-beta primer mix. TCRdb re-derived calls from the 5' RACE reads in MiXCR, one entry per CDR3 protein. The sample includes fewer than 900,000 distinct CDR3 sequences, around 46% of them seen just once. This entry belongs to a study of blood T cells in healthy people across ages. The overall study: Template switching recovered approximately one barcoded beta molecule for every two T cells.

Study-wide findings and caveats: With age, beta diversity per million T cells declined roughly linearly, significantly by over 35.

Trimming shortened V by 2 bases and J by 0 bases, and 14 bases separated the two germline ends. The length of the CDR3 is 17 residues. The germline V gene has CDR1 SGHTA and CDR2 FQGNSA. The chain has TRBV7-2 and TRBJ2-1; maybe TRBD1 (5 bases). The clonotype comes from a woman aged 55 to 70 in good health. Sequencing was performed on blood. The CDR3 loop is CASSLWGGPSSYNEQFF. Written as DNA, the CDR3 is TGTGCCAGCAGCTTATGGGGCGGACCTAGCTCCTACAATGAGCAGTTCTTC.